The TCR beta chain under discussion was sequenced for a study of T cell responses to AZD1222 COVID-19 vaccine (dated by TCRdb to the early 2020s). Context from the whole study: Because spike-specific TCR depth and breadth did not differ between the two schedules, AZD1222 recipients who got a second dose at roughly 4 weeks were pooled with those who got a second dose at roughly 12 weeks. A total of 230 to 250 trial participants underwent TCR sequencing, of whom about 200 had received two doses of AZD1222 and some 25 had received two doses of the MenACWY control vaccine. Trial participants were enrolled by age into subgroups of 18-55, 56-69 and 70-plus years, and roughly 150, 30 and 60 TCR-sequenced participants, respectively, were included in these subgroups. General study outcomes and caveats: In the small 56-69-year group, the increase in depth fell short of significance, most likely because of low power. The whole spike protein was spanned by vaccine-associated CD4 TCRs, and dominant responses were seen in regions 160-218 and 743-854. Spike-specific TCR breadth and depth rose significantly after two AZD1222 doses compared with day 0 and with MenACWY recipients. Conclusions about previously exposed vaccinees are limited, since just five or six AZD1222 recipients were seropositive for SARS-CoV-2 at baseline. Epitopes outside the regions mutated in the B.1.351 and B.1.1.7 variants were reportedly recognized by nearly half of the unique spike-specific TCRs. Because no day 14 peak-response samples were available, the repertoires could be characterized only after the peak T cell response. Participants were mostly white British and included more females than males, and it was suggested by the authors that clonal diversity may have been underestimated.

In the paper's terms, the time point label means: baseline before first vaccination. Samples from vaccinated people were obtained from the UK trials COV001 and COV002, which included a single-blind randomized controlled phase 2/3 trial of AZD1222 (ChAdOx1 nCoV-19) in healthy adults. For TCRbeta chain sequencing, PBMC samples from trial participants were taken at day 0 and at day 28 after the second dose. From the cysteine up to the phenylalanine, the CDR3 has a length of 17 residues. Only CDR3 DNA remains: 51 bases, in frame from the first base. The germline ends are 21 bases apart after V is trimmed by 2 bases and J by 5 bases. Sequences ENHRY (CDR1) and SYGVKD (CDR2) are obtained from the germline V gene. The CDR3 regions of human TCRbeta chains were analyzed by immunosequencing. The study's processing was this. Repertoire TCRs were matched against a reference library of SARS-CoV-2-specific TCRs generated with the MIRA antigen-specificity platform. Breadth meant the fraction of unique TCRs that were SARS-CoV-2-associated, whereas depth meant the fraction of total T cells that were SARS-CoV-2-associated. Using the MIRA data, each spike-specific TCR was assigned both to the spike region to which the TCR was reactive and to a CD4 or CD8 class. Log10-transformed breadth and depth values were compared by one-way ANOVA with Sidak's multiple comparisons tests. TCRdb's version of the immuneACCESS table is confined to in-frame rearrangements and falls short of the full clone set. An unresolved V gene accounts for under half of the shortfall where checked; the remainder is of unknown origin. That table supplies the V and J calls and clone size; D and trimming were determined from the DNA. The sample includes tens of thousands of clones, with just over 90% observed a single time. The ten largest clones capture roughly 20% of the sample.

On this clone itself: Its antigen is currently not known. It has no much larger one-base neighbor in the sample; base qualities were not kept.

The clonotype originates from an adult in good health. This specimen was peripheral blood, taken on day 0 of AZD1222 vaccination. The sequence links TRBV10-3 to TRBJ2-5, with a tentative D gene TRBD2 over 6 matching bases. For the CDR3, the sequence is CAISEPQRGAGRETQYF. In nucleotide form, the sequence is TGTGCCATCAGTGAGCCGCAGAGGGGAGCAGGGAGGGAGACCCAGTACTTC.